This T cell receptor (beta chain) originates from a study of blood T cell repertoires in COVID-19. Study information: Some COVID-19 samples were acute and others convalescent; all came from the United States, Italy and Spain.

Per the original methods: Reference gene primer amplification in the assay estimated nucleated cell counts. Some clones are missing from TCRdb's copy, which holds only in-frame ones; the method was immunoSEQ multiplex PCR. The V and J calls and clone size come from that table; D and trimming were worked out from the DNA. Here the sample spans tens of thousands of clones, 60% to 80% being singletons. CDR3 length equals 17 residues. Trimming removed 1 base from V and 0 bases from J; junction bases left unmatched: 4. Germline CDR1 and CDR2: LGHNT and FRNRAP. The receptor was isolated from a man in his 70s with COVID-19, enrolled during active disease. The rearrangement links TRBV12-5 to TRBJ2-1; 9 bases map to TRBD2. Material for sequencing was peripheral blood. Here the CDR3 reads CASGLGAGGSSYNEQFF. CDR3 bases: TGTGCTAGTGGTTTGGGAGCGGGAGGTAGCTCCTACAATGAGCAGTTCTTC.